This T cell receptor beta chain emerged from a study of a mutant IDH1 vaccine in newly diagnosed glioma. Study at large: V12 corresponded to week 35 and V13 to week 47.

The repertoire was sequenced with immunoSEQ multiplex PCR; TCRdb's copy has only in-frame clones and lacks some. In the table there are roughly 46,000 clones, approximately 84% of which are singletons. On this clone: Its antigen is not identified.

The CDR3 totals 14 residues. The V gene end was trimmed by 5 bases and the J gene end by 5 bases; junction bases not matched to a gene: 8. Germline assignment: CDR1 SGHTA and CDR2 FQGNSA. The time point is: week 47, end of study. Vaccinated patients received 300 ug of mutant IDH1 20-mer peptide per dose, with topical imiquimod. New WHO grade 3 or 4 IDH1-mutant, ATRX-lost astrocytomas were present in all donors. The TCR sequence derives from a woman aged 25 to 39 with glioma. Some clones in this sample may be carry-over from other donors' samples. This rearrangement joins TRBV7-2 to TRBJ1-1, with TRBD1 identical over 7 bases. The sample here was PBMCs, taken from a glioma patient whose treatment included an IDH1 peptide vaccine. In nucleotides, the CDR3 is TGTGCCAGCAGCAAGACAGGGTTTGGAACTGAAGCTTTCTTT. Translation: CASSKTGFGTEAFF.